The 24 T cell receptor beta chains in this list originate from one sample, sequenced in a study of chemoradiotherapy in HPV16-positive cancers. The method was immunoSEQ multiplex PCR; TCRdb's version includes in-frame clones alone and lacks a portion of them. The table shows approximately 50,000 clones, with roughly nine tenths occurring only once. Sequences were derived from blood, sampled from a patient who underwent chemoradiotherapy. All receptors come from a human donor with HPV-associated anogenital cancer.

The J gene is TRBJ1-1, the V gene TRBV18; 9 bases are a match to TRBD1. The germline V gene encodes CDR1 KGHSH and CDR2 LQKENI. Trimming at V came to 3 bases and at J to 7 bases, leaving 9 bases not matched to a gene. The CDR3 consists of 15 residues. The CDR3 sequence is CASSPAGQGGGEAFF. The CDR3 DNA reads TGTGCCAGCTCACCCGCGGGACAGGGAGGGGGTGAAGCTTTCTTT.

This chain's CDR3 is CASSIFSRNAGELFF. CDR3 in DNA: TGTGCCAGTAGTATATTCTCTAGAAACGCCGGGGAGCTGTTTTTT. The gene calls are TRBV19 and TRBJ2-2; D gene unclear. The V and J ends lost 2 bases and 6 bases respectively, with 13 bases between them. This CDR3 is 15 amino acids long. Per germline, CDR1 LNHDA and CDR2 SQIVND (reference sequence).

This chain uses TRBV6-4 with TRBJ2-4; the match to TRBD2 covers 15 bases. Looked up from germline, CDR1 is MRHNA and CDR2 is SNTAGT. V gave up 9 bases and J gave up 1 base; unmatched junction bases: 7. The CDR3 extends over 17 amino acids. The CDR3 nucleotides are TGTGCCAGACCGGGACTAGCGGGAGGCCGGGCCAAAAACATTCAGTACTTC. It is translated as CARPGLAGGRAKNIQYF.

The CDR3 loop reads CASKLSRGVGETQYF. In DNA form, the CDR3 reads TGCGCCAGCAAATTATCCAGGGGGGTAGGAGAGACCCAGTACTTC. The chain recombines TRBV10-2 with TRBJ2-5, with D maybe TRBD1 (7 bases). V lost 7 bases, J lost 4 bases, and 19 bases lay in between. This CDR3 has 15 residues. Per the germline V gene, CDR1 is WSHSY and CDR2 is SAAADI.

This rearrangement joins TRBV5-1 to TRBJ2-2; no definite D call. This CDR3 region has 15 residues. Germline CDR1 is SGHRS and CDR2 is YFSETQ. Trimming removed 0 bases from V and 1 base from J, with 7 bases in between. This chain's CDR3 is CASSLAPLNTGELFF. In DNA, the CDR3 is TGCGCCAGCAGCTTGGCCCCCTTGAACACCGGGGAGCTGTTTTTT.

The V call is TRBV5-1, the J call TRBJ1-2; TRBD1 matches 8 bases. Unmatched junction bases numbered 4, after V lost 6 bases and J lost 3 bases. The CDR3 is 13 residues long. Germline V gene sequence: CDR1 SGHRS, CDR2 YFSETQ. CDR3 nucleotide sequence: TGCGCCAGCACCCAGGACAGGGACTATGGCTACACCTTC. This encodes CASTQDRDYGYTF.

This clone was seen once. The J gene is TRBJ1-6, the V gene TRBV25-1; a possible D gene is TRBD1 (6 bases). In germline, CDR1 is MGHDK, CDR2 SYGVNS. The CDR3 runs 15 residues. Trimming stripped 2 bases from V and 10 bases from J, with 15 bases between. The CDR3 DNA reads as TGTGCCAGCAGTGAAGCAGGCAGGGGAGGATCACCCCTCCACTTT. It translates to CASSEAGRGGSPLHF.

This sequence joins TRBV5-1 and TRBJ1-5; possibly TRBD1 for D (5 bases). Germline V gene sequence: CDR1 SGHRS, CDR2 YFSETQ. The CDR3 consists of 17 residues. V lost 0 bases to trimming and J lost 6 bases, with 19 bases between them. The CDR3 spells CASSLGDGTALSQPQHF. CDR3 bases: TGCGCCAGCAGCTTGGGTGACGGGACGGCCTTAAGTCAGCCCCAGCATTTT.

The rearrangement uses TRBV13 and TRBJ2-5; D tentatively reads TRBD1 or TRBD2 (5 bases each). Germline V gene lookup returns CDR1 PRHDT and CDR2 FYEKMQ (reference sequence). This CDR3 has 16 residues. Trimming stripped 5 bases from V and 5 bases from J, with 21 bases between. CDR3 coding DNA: TGTGCCAGCAGCAGGGGCGAGAGCCGGGGACGGGAGACCCAGTACTTC. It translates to CASSRGESRGRETQYF.

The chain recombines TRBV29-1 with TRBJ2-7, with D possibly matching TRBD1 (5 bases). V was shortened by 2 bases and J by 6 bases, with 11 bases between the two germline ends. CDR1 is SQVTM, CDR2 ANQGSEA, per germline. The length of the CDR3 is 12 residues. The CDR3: CSVEFADTEQYF. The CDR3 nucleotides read TGCAGCGTTGAATTCGCGGACACCGAGCAGTACTTC.

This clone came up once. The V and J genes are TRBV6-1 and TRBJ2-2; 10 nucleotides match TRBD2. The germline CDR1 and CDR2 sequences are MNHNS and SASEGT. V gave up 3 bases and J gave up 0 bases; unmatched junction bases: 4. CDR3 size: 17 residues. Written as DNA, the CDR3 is TGTGCCAGCAGTGAGGGGACTAGCGTGGCGAACACCGGGGAGCTGTTTTTT. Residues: CASSEGTSVANTGELFF.

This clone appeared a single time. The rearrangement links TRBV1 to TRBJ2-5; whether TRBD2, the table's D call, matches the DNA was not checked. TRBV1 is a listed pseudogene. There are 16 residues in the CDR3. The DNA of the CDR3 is TGCACCAGCAGCCAACCCGGACGGGAGAGCGCAGAGACCCAGTACTTC. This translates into CTSSQPGRESAETQYF.

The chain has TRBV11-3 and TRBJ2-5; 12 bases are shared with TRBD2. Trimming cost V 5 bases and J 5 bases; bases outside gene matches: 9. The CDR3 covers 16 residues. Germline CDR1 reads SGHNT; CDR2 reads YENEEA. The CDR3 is CASSTRLAGVGETQYF. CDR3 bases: TGTGCCAGCAGCACCAGACTAGCGGGAGTGGGGGAGACCCAGTACTTC.

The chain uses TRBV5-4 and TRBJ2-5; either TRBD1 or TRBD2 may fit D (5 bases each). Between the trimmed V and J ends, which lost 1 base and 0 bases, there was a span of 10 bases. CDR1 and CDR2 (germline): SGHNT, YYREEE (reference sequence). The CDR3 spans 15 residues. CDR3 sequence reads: CASSLRDPYQETQYF. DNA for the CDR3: TGTGCCAGCAGCTTGAGGGACCCGTACCAAGAGACCCAGTACTTC.

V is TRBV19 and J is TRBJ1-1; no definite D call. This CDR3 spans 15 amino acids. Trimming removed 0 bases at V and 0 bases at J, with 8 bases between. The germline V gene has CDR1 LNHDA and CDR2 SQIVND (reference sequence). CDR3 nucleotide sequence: TGTGCCAGTAGTATAGAGTCGGGGATGAACACTGAAGCTTTCTTT. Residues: CASSIESGMNTEAFF.

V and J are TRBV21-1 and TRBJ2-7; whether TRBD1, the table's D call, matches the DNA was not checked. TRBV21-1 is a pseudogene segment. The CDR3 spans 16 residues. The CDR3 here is CASSKEEVMAGGAQYF. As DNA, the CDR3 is TGTGCCAGCAGCAAAGAAGAGGTTATGGCAGGGGGCGCACAGTACTTC.

CDR3 amino acids: CASSSLDYLSSYEQYF. The CDR3 DNA reads as TGTGCCAGCAGTTCCTTGGACTATTTATCCTCCTACGAGCAGTACTTC. The rearrangement joins TRBV6-6 to TRBJ2-7, with D possibly matching TRBD2 (6 bases). With 4 bases removed from V and 0 bases from J, the gap between germline ends came to 16 bases. This CDR3 is built from 16 residues. Germline lookup yields CDR1 MNHNY and CDR2 SVGAGI (reference sequence).

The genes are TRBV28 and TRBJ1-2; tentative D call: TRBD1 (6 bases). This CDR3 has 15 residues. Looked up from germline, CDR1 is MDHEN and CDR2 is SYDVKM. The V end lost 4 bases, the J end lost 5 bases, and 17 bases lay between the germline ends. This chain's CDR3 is CASSSTQGRGYGYTF. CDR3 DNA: TGTGCCAGCAGTTCCACCCAGGGGCGCGGGTATGGCTACACCTTC.

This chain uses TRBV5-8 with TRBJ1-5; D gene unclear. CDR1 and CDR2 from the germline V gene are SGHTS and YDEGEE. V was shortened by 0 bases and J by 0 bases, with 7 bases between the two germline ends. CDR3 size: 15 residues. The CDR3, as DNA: TGTGCCAGCAGCTTGGGTAGAATTAGCAATCAGCCCCAGCATTTT. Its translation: CASSLGRISNQPQHF.

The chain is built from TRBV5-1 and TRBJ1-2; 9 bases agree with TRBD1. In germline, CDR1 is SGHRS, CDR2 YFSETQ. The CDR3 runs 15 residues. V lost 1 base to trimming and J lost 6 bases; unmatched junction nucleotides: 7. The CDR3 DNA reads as TGCGCCAGCAGCTTGATGTCGGGACAGGGTAATGGCTACACCTTC. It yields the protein CASSLMSGQGNGYTF. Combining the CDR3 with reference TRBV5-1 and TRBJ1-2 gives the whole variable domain KAGVTQTPRYLIKTRGQQVTLSCSPISGHRSVSWYQQTPGQGLQFLFEYFSETQRNKGNFPGRFSGRQFSNSRSEMNVSTLELGDSALYLCASSLMSGQGNGYTFGSGTRLTVV.

The CDR3, as DNA: TGTGCCAGTAGTATTGACACTGCCCGCGATAATTCACCCCTCCACTTT. This sequence encodes CASSIDTARDNSPLHF. The chain links TRBV19 to TRBJ1-6, with D unclear. The CDR3 runs 16 residues. Between the trimmed V and J ends, which lost 3 bases and 5 bases, there was a span of 14 bases. The germline V gene encodes CDR1 LNHDA and CDR2 SQIVND (reference sequence).

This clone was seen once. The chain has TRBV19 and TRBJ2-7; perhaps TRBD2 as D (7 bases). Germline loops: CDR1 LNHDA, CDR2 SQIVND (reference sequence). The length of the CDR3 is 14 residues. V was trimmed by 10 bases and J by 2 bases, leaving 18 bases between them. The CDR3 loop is CATSEGGSTYEQYF. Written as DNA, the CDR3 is TGTGCCACGTCTGAGGGGGGGTCGACCTACGAGCAGTACTTC.

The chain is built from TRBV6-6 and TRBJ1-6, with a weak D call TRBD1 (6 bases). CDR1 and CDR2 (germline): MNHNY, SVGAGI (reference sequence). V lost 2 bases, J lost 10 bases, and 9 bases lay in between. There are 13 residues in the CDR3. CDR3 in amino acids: CASSYAGESPLHF. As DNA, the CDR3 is TGTGCCAGCAGTTACGCAGGGGAATCACCCCTCCACTTT.

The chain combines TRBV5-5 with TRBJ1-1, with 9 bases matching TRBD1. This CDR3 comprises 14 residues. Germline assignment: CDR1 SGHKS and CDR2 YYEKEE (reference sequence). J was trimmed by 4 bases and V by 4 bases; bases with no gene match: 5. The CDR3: CASSPPGQGTEAFF. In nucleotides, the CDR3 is TGTGCCAGCAGCCCCCCGGGACAGGGCACTGAAGCTTTCTTT.